This entry lists 10 T cell receptor beta chains sequenced from one sample in a study of cytomegalovirus exposure and HLA in healthy donors. The PCR used 60 Vbeta and 13 Jbeta primers. Sequenced by immunoSEQ multiplex PCR; TCRdb stores in-frame clones only, minus some. The sample has 120,000 or so clones, less than 85% seen once. The sample consisted of PBMCs. These receptor sequences come from a man aged 25 to 40 in good health and CMV-seropositive.

The chain employs TRBV5-1 and TRBJ1-2; 8 bases line up with TRBD1. Looked up from germline, CDR1 is SGHRS and CDR2 is YFSETQ. The CDR3 totals 16 residues. Trimming at V came to 0 bases and at J to 6 bases, leaving 10 bases not matched to a gene. For the CDR3, the DNA is TGCGCCAGCAGCTTGGCCTCTCGACAGGGGAGAGATGGCTACACCTTC. Its protein product is CASSLASRQGRDGYTF.

The chain uses TRBV6-5 and TRBJ2-1; 8 nucleotides line up with TRBD2. CDR1 and CDR2 from the germline V gene are MNHEY and SVGAGI. The CDR3 contains 15 residues. With 3 bases clipped from V and 7 bases from J, the junction kept 8 bases outside the gene matches. The CDR3 loop is CASSYAGLAVNEQFF. In nucleotides, the CDR3 is TGTGCCAGCAGTTATGCCGGACTAGCAGTGAATGAGCAGTTCTTC.

The chain carries TRBV5-1 and TRBJ2-7, with TRBD2 as a possible D gene (6 bases). The CDR3 runs 13 residues. V was cut by 0 bases and J by 7 bases, with 11 bases left in between. Germline V lookup: CDR1 SGHRS, CDR2 YFSETQ. CDR3 coding DNA: TGCGCCAGCAGCTTGGGGGGGGTTCGTGAGCAGTACTTC. This codes for CASSLGGVREQYF.

The table lists this clone with a few counts. This chain connects TRBV6-5 to TRBJ2-3; 8 nucleotides align to TRBD2. The V and J ends lost 10 bases and 1 base, in that order; junction bases with no gene match: 10. This CDR3 has 15 residues. Per germline, CDR1 MNHEY and CDR2 SVGAGI. CDR3 nucleotides: TGTGCCAACCCGGCGGTAGCGGGGTGCACAGATACGCAGTATTTT. Residues: CANPAVAGCTDTQYF.

This chain links TRBV27 with TRBJ2-5; 10 bases agree with TRBD2. Germline lookup yields CDR1 MNHEY and CDR2 SMNVEV (reference sequence). CDR3 size: 16 residues. V shed 7 bases, J shed 5 bases, and the junction held 13 bases outside the gene matches. The CDR3 coding sequence is TGTGCCAGCACCGGTGGGGTAGCGGGGGGACGGGAGACCCAGTACTTC. It translates to CASTGGVAGGRETQYF.

The chain has TRBV9 and TRBJ2-7; D gene unclear. Trimming removed 2 bases at V and 3 bases at J, with 12 bases between. Per germline, CDR1 SGDLS and CDR2 YYNGEE. The CDR3 contains 14 residues. The CDR3, as DNA: TGTGCCAGCAGCGTCGACGTTTCGGGCTACGAGCAGTACTTC. It codes for CASSVDVSGYEQYF. The full variable domain, its missing parts supplied by reference TRBV9 and TRBJ2-7, is DSGVTQTPKHLITATGQRVTLRCSPRSGDLSVYWYQQSLDQGLQFLIQYYNGEERAKGNILERFSAQQFPDLHSELNLSSLELGDSALYFCASSVDVSGYEQYFGPGTRLTVT.

The genes are TRBV2 and TRBJ1-5; possibly TRBD1 for D (5 bases). Germline CDR1 is SNHLY and CDR2 is FYNNEI. The CDR3 runs to 15 residues. The V end lost 6 bases, the J end lost 1 base, and 13 bases lay between the germline ends. CDR3 amino acids: CASRGTGISNQPQHF. CDR3 nucleotide sequence: TGTGCCAGCAGGGGTACAGGTATAAGCAATCAGCCCCAGCATTTT.

This CDR3 reads CASSPGGNGNQPQHF. Written as DNA, the CDR3 is TGTGCCAGCTCACCGGGAGGGAATGGCAATCAGCCCCAGCATTTT. V is TRBV18 and J is TRBJ1-5; D remains unclear. The CDR3 has 15 residues. Germline V gene lookup returns CDR1 KGHSH and CDR2 LQKENI. The V gene lost 3 bases and the J gene lost 2 bases, with 11 bases spanning the gap.

The J gene is TRBJ1-3, the V gene TRBV10-2; 7 nucleotides line up with TRBD1. From germline, CDR1 is WSHSY and CDR2 SAAADI. The CDR3 loop spans 13 amino acids. V gave up 5 bases and J gave up 11 bases; unmatched junction bases: 9. In nucleotides, the CDR3 is TGCGCCAGCAGTCAAGAGGGGGCAAGGGCCATATATTTT. Translated, it gives CASSQEGARAIYF.

Note on this clone: At one end the junction does not follow the germline gene, possibly because of a read error. The rearrangement joins TRBV5-8 to TRBJ1-5, with D possibly being TRBD1 (5 bases). The CDR3 has 17 amino acids. CDR1 SGHTS and CDR2 YDEGEE come from the germline V gene. The CDR3 DNA is TGTGCCAGCAGCTCCGTACTAAAGCAGGGTAGCCATCAGCCCCAGCATTTT. Translation: CASSSVLKQGSHQPQHF.